A single sample is the source of the 30 T cell receptor beta chains below, sequenced in a study of blood T cell repertoires in COVID-19. Here immunoSEQ multiplex PCR was the method, and the copy in TCRdb shows in-frame clones only, minus some. This sample carries 150,000 to 200,000 clones, 70% to 90% of them seen once, and the ten largest clones take about a tenth. The sequenced sample was peripheral blood. These receptors all stem from a human donor with active or convalescent COVID-19. The donor label of this sample is uncertain.

The CDR3 is CASSLSLPPYEQYF. The CDR3 region has the DNA TGTGCCAGCAGCCTATCCTTGCCCCCCTACGAGCAGTACTTC. The chain couples TRBV11-2 to TRBJ2-7; D is unclear. The CDR3 sequence is 14 residues long. Trimming left V 5 bases short and J 2 bases short, with 13 bases between. Germline lookup yields CDR1 SGHAT and CDR2 FQNNGV.

The chain recombines TRBV6-1 with TRBJ2-1; the D gene is possibly TRBD2 (6 bases). The CDR3 totals 14 residues. Germline CDR1 and CDR2: MNHNS and SASEGT. Trimming left V 1 base short and J 8 bases short, with 12 bases between. CDR3 sequence (DNA): TGTGCCAGCAGTGAAGTAACTAGCAGGGATGAGCAGTTCTTC. Its protein is CASSEVTSRDEQFF.

This clone was observed once. This rearrangement joins TRBV29-1 to TRBJ2-7; 10 bases map to TRBD1. The CDR3 covers 14 residues. Per the germline V gene, CDR1 is SQVTM and CDR2 is ANQGSEA. V shed 6 bases, J shed 3 bases, and the junction held 8 bases outside the gene matches. This CDR3 reads CSVTPGQGIYEQYF. For the CDR3, the DNA is TGCAGCGTGACACCGGGACAGGGGATCTACGAGCAGTACTTC.

This clone has more than one count but fewer than ten. The chain carries TRBV9 and TRBJ2-3; 7 nucleotides match TRBD1. In germline, CDR1 is SGDLS, CDR2 YYNGEE. This CDR3 has 16 amino acids. J was trimmed by 0 bases and V by 1 base; bases with no gene match: 5. CDR3 in DNA: TGTGCCAGCAGCGTACCCCGGGACAGTAGCACAGATACGCAGTATTTT. Protein product: CASSVPRDSSTDTQYF.

The chain has TRBV7-9 and TRBJ2-5; 9 positions match TRBD1. Germline V gives CDR1 SEHNR, CDR2 FQNEAQ (reference sequence). The V and J ends lost 3 bases and 4 bases, in that order; junction bases with no gene match: 6. The CDR3 length is 15 residues. This CDR3 is CASSFDRGRGETQYF. As DNA, the CDR3 is TGTGCCAGCAGCTTTGACAGGGGGAGGGGAGAGACCCAGTACTTC.

The chain recombines TRBV28 with TRBJ2-1; the match to TRBD2 covers 9 bases. CDR1 is MDHEN and CDR2 is SYDVKM in the germline V gene. After removal of 4 bases from V and 2 bases from J, the junction contained 6 bases not matched to a gene. The CDR3 runs 16 residues. The CDR3 region is CASSSLASGTYNEQFF. In DNA form, the CDR3 reads TGTGCCAGCAGTTCCCTGGCTAGCGGGACCTACAATGAGCAGTTCTTC.

The rearrangement joins TRBV30 to TRBJ2-3, with 12 nucleotides matching TRBD2. Germline values: CDR1 GTSNPN, CDR2 SVGIG (reference sequence). The CDR3 totals 16 residues. V lost 5 bases to trimming and J lost 0 bases; unmatched junction nucleotides: 6. Here the CDR3 DNA reads TGTGCCTGGGGGAGACTAGCGGGGGCTAGCACAGATACGCAGTATTTT. Translated: CAWGRLAGASTDTQYF.

The chain recombines TRBV10-3 with TRBJ2-2; no clear D. Looked up from germline, CDR1 is ENHRY and CDR2 is SYGVKD. V dropped 11 bases and J dropped 2 bases, with 15 bases sitting between them. CDR3 length: 14 residues. CDR3 bases: TGTGCCCTAGGTGAGGTCGGAAACACCGGGGAGCTGTTTTTT. Translating gives CALGEVGNTGELFF.

In this sample, this clone turned up a few times. The chain employs TRBV7-9 and TRBJ1-4, with a possible D match to TRBD1 (6 bases). Germline V gene data show CDR1 as SEHNR and CDR2 as FQNEAQ (reference sequence). V lost 5 bases to trimming and J lost 0 bases, with 13 bases between them. This CDR3 spans 16 amino acids. The CDR3 region is CASSPTGLTTNEKLFF. The CDR3 bases are TGTGCCAGCAGCCCCACAGGGTTAACAACTAATGAAAAACTGTTTTTT.

This rearrangement joins TRBV29-1 to TRBJ1-2, with TRBD1 as a possible D gene (6 bases). Germline CDR1 reads SQVTM; CDR2 reads ANQGSEA. Trimming pared 8 bases from V and 8 bases from J, leaving 15 bases between. There are 11 residues in the CDR3. The CDR3 region has the DNA TGCAGCCTAACTACAGGGTCCGGCTACACCTTC. Translation gives CSLTTGSGYTF.

The CDR3 sequence: CASSQDADSTRNTIYF. DNA for the CDR3: TGTGCCAGCAGCCAAGATGCCGACAGTACGCGAAACACCATATATTTT. The V and J genes are TRBV3-1 (or the pseudogene TRBV3-2) and TRBJ1-3; weak D call: TRBD1 (5 bases). The germline gives CDR1 LGHDT, CDR2 YNNKEL (reference sequence). The CDR3 contains 16 residues. Trimming removed 0 bases from V and 5 bases from J, with 14 bases in between.

The gene calls are TRBV5-6 and TRBJ1-4; TRBD1 might be the D (5 bases). V was shortened by 1 base and J by 6 bases, with 16 bases between the two germline ends. In germline, CDR1 is SGHDT, CDR2 YYEEEE. There are 16 residues in the CDR3. CDR3 DNA: TGTGCCAGCAGCTTGACAGAAGGGGCAGGGTATGAAAAACTGTTTTTT. Its protein is CASSLTEGAGYEKLFF.

This rearrangement joins TRBV4-3 to TRBJ2-2, with 10 bases fitting TRBD2. V dropped 0 bases and J dropped 7; count of bases not matched to a gene: 14. CDR1 is LGHNA, CDR2 YSLEER, per germline. This CDR3 is 19 amino acids long. CDR3 bases: TGCGCCAGCAGCCAAGATGTCCGCAGCGGGGGGGCCGGTAACGGGGAGCTGTTTTTT. It specifies CASSQDVRSGGAGNGELFF.

The genes are TRBV19 and TRBJ2-5; 7 nucleotides line up with TRBD2. The CDR3 totals 15 residues. Germline CDR1 LNHDA, CDR2 SQIVND (reference sequence). The V segment lost 1 base and the J segment 4 bases; nucleotides outside the gene matches: 6. The CDR3 region has the DNA TGTGCCAGTAGTATAGGGGGGGGAAGAGCAGAGACCCAGTACTTC. The encoded protein is CASSIGGGRAETQYF. Full variable domain (remainder filled in from reference TRBV19 and TRBJ2-5): DGGITQSPKYLFRKEGQNVTLSCEQNLNHDAMYWYRQDPGQGLRLIYYSQIVNDFQKGDIAEGYSVSREKKESFPLTVTSAQKNPTAFYLCASSIGGGRAETQYFGPGTRLLVL.

The chain uses TRBV7-2 and TRBJ2-7; weak D call: TRBD2 (6 bases). CDR1 SGHTA and CDR2 FQGNSA come from the germline V gene. V lost 7 bases and J 5 bases, leaving 18 bases between the germline ends. The CDR3 length is 14 residues. CDR3 DNA sequence: TGTGCCAGCACGGGAGCGAGAGGGGAAGACGAGCAGTACTTC. Protein product: CASTGARGEDEQYF.

The chain carries TRBV20-1 and TRBJ1-1; D is unresolved. The length of the CDR3 is 13 residues. Trimming left V 3 bases short and J 7 bases short, with 15 bases between. The germline V gene has CDR1 DFQATT and CDR2 SNEGSKA (reference sequence). CDR3 sequence (DNA): TGCAGTGCTAGTGAGTTAGTTGGTTATGAAGCTTTCTTT. It codes for CSASELVGYEAFF.

The table lists this clone with a few counts. J is TRBJ2-3 and V is TRBV4-3; TRBD2 aligns across 11 bases. Germline V gene lookup returns CDR1 LGHNA and CDR2 YSLEER. The CDR3 has 17 residues. V was pared by 3 bases and J by 0 bases, with 5 bases of the junction left unmatched. CDR3 amino acids: CASSQVAGGMSTDTQYF. In DNA, the CDR3 is TGCGCCAGCAGCCAGGTAGCGGGGGGGATGAGCACAGATACGCAGTATTTT.

J is TRBJ1-2 and V is TRBV7-2, with 9 bases aligning to TRBD1. J gave up 6 bases and V 4 bases, and 6 bases lay outside the gene matches. Germline-derived CDR1 and CDR2 are SGHTA and FQGNSA. The CDR3 consists of 14 residues. The chain's CDR3 is CASSSLQGAHGYTF. CDR3 DNA sequence: TGTGCCAGCAGCTCACTACAGGGGGCGCATGGCTACACCTTC.

The CDR3 coding sequence is TGTGCCAGCAGCCGACCGGGACTAGCGATCGAGACCCAGTACTTC. It encodes CASSRPGLAIETQYF. This chain uses TRBV3-1 (or the pseudogene TRBV3-2) with TRBJ2-5; the match to TRBD2 covers 10 bases. This CDR3 has 15 residues. J lost 5 bases, V lost 4 bases, and 7 bases had no gene match. CDR1 and CDR2 from the germline V gene are LGHDT and YNNKEL (reference sequence).

The CDR3 protein is CASSQTAGGYNEQFF. The CDR3 nucleotides are TGCGCCAGCAGCCAAACAGCGGGGGGCTACAATGAGCAGTTCTTC. This chain connects TRBV4-1 to TRBJ2-1, with TRBD2 matching 9 bases. Germline V gene sequence: CDR1 MGHRA, CDR2 YSYEKL. CDR3 length: 15 amino acids. V shed 2 bases, J shed 3 bases, and the junction held 2 bases outside the gene matches.

The gene calls are TRBV27 and TRBJ1-5; D gene ambiguous. Germline loops: CDR1 MNHEY, CDR2 SMNVEV (reference sequence). The CDR3 sequence is 16 residues long. Trimming stripped 3 bases from V and 6 bases from J, with 18 bases between. The CDR3 protein is CASSFFWQAGGQPQHF. DNA of the CDR3: TGTGCCAGCAGTTTTTTCTGGCAGGCCGGTGGTCAGCCCCAGCATTTT.

V and J are TRBV9 and TRBJ1-2; 9 bases fit TRBD1. Germline loops: CDR1 SGDLS, CDR2 YYNGEE. There are 16 residues in the CDR3. V lost 3 bases, J lost 4 bases, and 10 bases stayed unmatched. The CDR3 region is CASSAYDRGGSYGYTF. CDR3 DNA: TGTGCCAGCAGCGCCTACGACAGGGGGGGGTCCTATGGCTACACCTTC. Looking up the rest from reference TRBV9 and TRBJ1-2 gives the full variable domain: DSGVTQTPKHLITATGQRVTLRCSPRSGDLSVYWYQQSLDQGLQFLIQYYNGEERAKGNILERFSAQQFPDLHSELNLSSLELGDSALYFCASSAYDRGGSYGYTFGSGTRLTVV.

J is TRBJ2-3 and V is TRBV7-6, with D hard to call. Per germline, CDR1 SGHVS and CDR2 FNYEAQ. V was clipped by 3 bases and J by 5 bases, with 3 bases between them. The CDR3 covers 11 residues. The CDR3 DNA reads TGTGCCAGCAGCTTGCGAGATACGCAGTATTTT. It specifies CASSLRDTQYF.

This clone has only a few counts. The chain employs TRBV15 and TRBJ1-4, with D perhaps TRBD1 (5 bases). V lost 6 bases, J lost 6 bases, and 11 bases lay in between. The CDR3 is made up of 13 amino acids. Per the germline V gene, CDR1 is LNHNV and CDR2 is YYDKDF (reference sequence). The CDR3 nucleotides read TGTGCCACCAGTCTTTGGGGGGATGAAAAACTGTTTTTT. Translated: CATSLWGDEKLFF.

This chain connects TRBV28 to TRBJ2-2; a weak D match, TRBD1 (6 bases). CDR3 length: 14 amino acids. Germline assignment: CDR1 MDHEN and CDR2 SYDVKM. V was trimmed by 7 bases and J by 4 bases, leaving 13 bases between them. The CDR3 loop reads CASTTDRTTGELFF. Written as DNA, the CDR3 is TGTGCCAGCACCACCGACAGGACCACCGGGGAGCTGTTTTTT. Based on the CDR3 plus reference TRBV28 and TRBJ2-2, the full variable domain is DVKVTQSSRYLVKRTGEKVFLECVQDMDHENMFWYRQDPGLGLRLIYFSYDVKMKEKGDIPEGYSVSREKKERFSLILESASTNQTSMYLCASTTDRTTGELFFGEGSRLTVL.

V gene TRBV3-1 (or the pseudogene TRBV3-2) combines with J gene TRBJ2-3, with TRBD2 matching 10 bases. CDR3 length: 16 residues. CDR1 and CDR2 (germline): LGHDT, YNNKEL (reference sequence). V was pared by 3 bases and J by 3 bases, with 6 bases of the junction left unmatched. CDR3 nucleotides: TGTGCCAGCAGCCAGAGAGCGGGGGGGCCGACAGATACGCAGTATTTT. This sequence encodes CASSQRAGGPTDTQYF.

This clone was seen only once. The V gene is TRBV9, the J gene TRBJ2-7, with a tentative D call TRBD2 (6 bases). V dropped 2 bases and J dropped 3 bases, with 12 bases sitting between them. The CDR3 has 14 amino acids. CDR1 and CDR2 (germline): SGDLS, YYNGEE. CDR3 in DNA: TGTGCCAGCAGCGTCGGCCTCGGGAGCTACGAGCAGTACTTC. Protein sequence: CASSVGLGSYEQYF.

This chain connects TRBV20-1 to TRBJ1-3; 7 bases agree with TRBD1. From germline, CDR1 is DFQATT and CDR2 SNEGSKA (reference sequence). V lost 3 bases, J lost 0 bases, and 5 bases stayed unmatched. CDR3 length: 15 residues. The CDR3 spells CSASAGTASGNTIYF. The CDR3 nucleotides read TGCAGTGCTAGTGCCGGGACAGCCTCTGGAAACACCATATATTTT.

The V call is TRBV10-3, the J call TRBJ2-3, with a weak D call TRBD2 (6 bases). Trimming removed 0 bases at V and 3 bases at J, with 10 bases between. This CDR3 contains 15 residues. Per germline, CDR1 ENHRY and CDR2 SYGVKD. CDR3 nucleotides: TGTGCCATCAGTGAGTCGGTCGGGAGTACAGATACGCAGTATTTT. Translation gives CAISESVGSTDTQYF.

This clone was observed once. The chain uses TRBV9 and TRBJ1-3, with D unresolved. CDR3 length equals 16 residues. Trimming left V 0 bases short and J 0 bases short, with 10 bases between. Looked up from germline, CDR1 is SGDLS and CDR2 is YYNGEE. The DNA of the CDR3 is TGTGCCAGCAGCGTAGAGGGCGGGTCCTCTGGAAACACCATATATTTT. Its translation is CASSVEGGSSGNTIYF. Looking up the rest from reference TRBV9 and TRBJ1-3 gives the full variable domain: DSGVTQTPKHLITATGQRVTLRCSPRSGDLSVYWYQQSLDQGLQFLIQYYNGEERAKGNILERFSAQQFPDLHSELNLSSLELGDSALYFCASSVEGGSSGNTIYFGEGSWLTVV.